A single sample is the source of the 4 T cell receptor beta chains below, sequenced in a study of control samples from healthy donors and cancer patients. The table came from immunoSEQ multiplex PCR; TCRdb's copy has only in-frame clones and leaves some out. There are around 23,000 clones in the sample; more than 70% occur only once, and more than 30% lies in the top ten. Sequencing was done on a sample of PBMCs. These receptors all stem from a man in his 60s with head and neck cancer.

The chain combines TRBV19 with TRBJ2-3; perhaps TRBD2 as D (6 bases). CDR3 size: 16 residues. V was shortened by 3 bases and J by 0 bases, with 13 bases between the two germline ends. Looked up from germline, CDR1 is LNHDA and CDR2 is SQIVND (reference sequence). The CDR3: CASSILTGTSTDTQYF. The DNA for the CDR3 is TGTGCCAGTAGTATCTTAACCGGGACTAGCACAGATACGCAGTATTTT.

The J gene is TRBJ2-7, the V gene TRBV30; 9 bases are shared with TRBD1. After removal of 4 bases from V and 5 bases from J, the junction contained 9 bases not matched to a gene. The CDR3 has 14 residues. Germline CDR1 is GTSNPN and CDR2 is SVGIG (reference sequence). The CDR3 loop reads CAWNTGTGLDEQYF. For the CDR3, the DNA is TGTGCCTGGAACACCGGGACAGGGCTCGACGAGCAGTACTTC.

This clone was observed once. V and J are TRBV6-5 and TRBJ2-7; 10 bases are shared with TRBD1. V trimming: 7 bases; J trimming: 3 bases; junction bases outside the gene matches: 6. The CDR3 contains 14 residues. Germline CDR1 MNHEY, CDR2 SVGAGI. This CDR3 is CASTQRTGGYEQYF. The CDR3 nucleotides read TGTGCCAGCACCCAAAGGACAGGGGGCTACGAGCAGTACTTC.

The chain joins TRBV27 to TRBJ2-3; D call uncertain. Germline-derived CDR1 and CDR2 are MNHEY and SMNVEV (reference sequence). Trimming left V 9 bases short and J 0 bases short, with 10 bases between. The CDR3 has 13 residues. The CDR3, as DNA: TGTGCCAGTCGTAGGACGAGCACAGATACGCAGTATTTT. This translates into CASRRTSTDTQYF.